This T cell receptor (beta chain) was obtained from a study of blood T cell repertoires in COVID-19. At the level of the study: The United States, Italy and Spain were the sources of the acute and convalescent COVID-19 samples. Nucleic acid was either cDNA or gDNA, and it came from T cells, B-cell-depleted T cells, or PBMCs.

CDR1 and CDR2 (germline): LNHDA, SQIVND (reference sequence). This CDR3 contains 16 residues. J lost 11 bases, V lost 5 bases, and 13 bases had no gene match. This clone was picked up one time. Per the study methods: Amplifying reference gene primers gave estimates of nucleated cell counts. Libraries were prepared by immunoSEQ multiplex PCR; TCRdb keeps only in-frame clonotypes and omits some of them. V and J calls and clone size are those listed in that table; D and trimming were worked out from the DNA. This table holds tens of thousands of clones, roughly 82% found once. This clonotype was obtained from a woman in her forties or fifties with acute or convalescent COVID-19. The rearrangement joins TRBV19 to TRBJ2-3, with 13 bases fitting TRBD2. Sequencing was performed on peripheral blood. This chain's CDR3 is CASSPRTSGGPGRQYF. The CDR3 DNA sequence: TGTGCCAGTAGTCCCCGGACTAGCGGGGGACCTGGGAGGCAGTATTTT.